This passage covers 15 T cell receptor beta chains from one sample sequenced in a study of blood T cell repertoires in COVID-19. This table comes from immunoSEQ multiplex PCR, and its TCRdb copy is limited to in-frame clones, with some not included. The sample gives 400,000 to 550,000 clones, about 85% of which show up once; approximately 2% is in the top ten. Input material: PBMCs or T cells enriched from blood (not recorded which). The source of these receptors is a woman in her late teens or twenties with acute COVID-19.

The gene calls are TRBV7-2 and TRBJ2-7; 11 bases agree with TRBD1. V lost 0 bases and J lost 2; bases outside the gene matches: 0. The CDR3 length is 15 residues. Germline V gene data show CDR1 as SGHTA and CDR2 as FQGNSA. The CDR3 here is CASSLAGQGAYEQYF. Here the CDR3 DNA reads TGTGCCAGCAGCTTAGCGGGACAGGGGGCCTACGAGCAGTACTTC.

V usage is TRBV6-1 and J usage is TRBJ2-1; 9 bases line up with TRBD1. Trimming removed 4 bases from V and 5 bases from J; junction bases left unmatched: 9. Looked up from germline, CDR1 is MNHNS and CDR2 is SASEGT. The CDR3 runs to 16 residues. The CDR3 spells CASSATGGWGNNEQFF. CDR3 in DNA: TGTGCCAGCAGTGCCACAGGGGGCTGGGGTAACAATGAGCAGTTCTTC.

The chain couples TRBV6-5 to TRBJ2-1; TRBD2 might be the D (5 bases). Germline V gives CDR1 MNHEY, CDR2 SVGAGI. The CDR3 consists of 15 residues. Between the trimmed V and J ends, which lost 10 bases and 0 bases, there was a span of 16 bases. The CDR3 is CAIGNGVGSYNEQFF. The CDR3 coding sequence is TGTGCCATCGGGAACGGGGTAGGCTCCTACAATGAGCAGTTCTTC.

In its sample, this clone was seen once. The chain recombines TRBV28 with TRBJ2-5; D is unresolved. Germline V gene data show CDR1 as MDHEN and CDR2 as SYDVKM. The V and J ends lost 2 bases and 3 bases respectively, with 16 bases between them. This CDR3 has 16 residues. CDR3 sequence reads: CASSLPRHIIEETQYF. The CDR3 region has the DNA TGTGCCAGCAGTTTACCCAGACACATAATAGAAGAGACCCAGTACTTC.

In DNA form, the CDR3 reads TGTGCCAGCAGCGCCCTAGCGGGAGTGGTGGCCTACGAGCAGTACTTC. Protein product: CASSALAGVVAYEQYF. The genes are TRBV7-9 and TRBJ2-7; 10 nucleotides agree with TRBD2. V lost 5 bases and J lost 2; bases outside the gene matches: 9. In germline, CDR1 is SEHNR, CDR2 FQNEAQ (reference sequence). CDR3 length equals 16 residues.

The V and J genes are TRBV9 and TRBJ1-2; the D gene is possibly TRBD1 (5 bases). Germline V CDR1 and CDR2: SGDLS, YYNGEE. With 2 bases removed from V and 7 bases from J, the gap between germline ends came to 9 bases. This CDR3 has 12 amino acids. CDR3 loop: CASSVRGGGYTF. DNA for the CDR3: TGTGCCAGCAGCGTCCGGGGGGGTGGCTACACCTTC.

This chain uses TRBV25-1 with TRBJ1-2; TRBD1 aligns across 7 bases. Losses at the gene ends were 0 bases for V and 6 bases for J; bases not matched to a gene: 4. Germline CDR1 MGHDK, CDR2 SYGVNS. This CDR3 is built from 14 residues. CDR3 nucleotide sequence: TGTGCCAGCAGTGAATATACAGGGGATCATGGCTACACCTTC. Translating it yields CASSEYTGDHGYTF.

The V gene is TRBV11-2, the J gene TRBJ2-1, with D possibly matching TRBD1 (6 bases). This CDR3 spans 15 amino acids. Germline V gives CDR1 SGHAT, CDR2 FQNNGV. The V end lost 3 bases, the J end lost 6 bases, and 15 bases lay between the germline ends. CDR3 coding DNA: TGTGCCAGCAGCTTGTCCCCAGGGGCCCTCAATGAGCAGTTCTTC. It encodes CASSLSPGALNEQFF.

The genes are TRBV7-9 and TRBJ1-4; D is uncertain. The CDR3 sequence is 13 residues long. V lost 5 bases and J 10 bases, leaving 14 bases between the germline ends. CDR1 and CDR2 (germline): SEHNR, FQNEAQ (reference sequence). CDR3 in amino acids: CASSPGPRGKLFF. CDR3 DNA: TGTGCCAGCAGCCCCGGGCCGCGGGGAAAACTGTTTTTT.

This clone occurred once. The genes are TRBV30 and TRBJ1-3; the D is unclear. Germline loops: CDR1 GTSNPN, CDR2 SVGIG (reference sequence). Trimming took off 0 bases at V and 8 bases at J, with 11 bases between the two ends. The CDR3 extends over 13 amino acids. The CDR3 nucleotides are TGTGCCTGGAGTGTGAAAGGAGCGGACACCATATATTTT. It is translated as CAWSVKGADTIYF.

This chain uses TRBV30 with TRBJ2-7; TRBD1 matches at 8 bases. The V segment lost 5 bases and the J segment 3 bases; nucleotides outside the gene matches: 9. Germline V gene lookup returns CDR1 GTSNPN and CDR2 SVGIG (reference sequence). This CDR3 contains 14 residues. The CDR3 loop reads CAWGRTGKNYEQYF. CDR3 in DNA: TGTGCCTGGGGCAGGACAGGGAAGAACTACGAGCAGTACTTC. The full variable domain, rest sourced from reference TRBV30 and TRBJ2-7, is SQTIHQWPATLVQPVGSPLSLECTVEGTSNPNLYWYRQAAGRGLQLLFYSVGIGQISSEVPQNLSASRPQDRQFILSSKKLLLSDSGFYLCAWGRTGKNYEQYFGPGTRLTVT.

The chain links TRBV7-8 to TRBJ1-1; TRBD1 agrees at 8 bases. J gave up 7 bases and V 5 bases, and 12 bases lay outside the gene matches. The germline CDR1 and CDR2 sequences are SGHVS and FQNEAQ. The CDR3 runs 15 residues. The CDR3 loop reads CASSPPSTGVSEAFF. In nucleotides, the CDR3 is TGTGCCAGCAGCCCACCCTCGACAGGGGTCAGTGAAGCTTTCTTT.

The rearrangement links TRBV7-9 to TRBJ1-5; unclear D gene. The CDR3 has 18 amino acids. The V end lost 4 bases, the J end lost 1 base, and 20 bases lay between the germline ends. From germline, CDR1 is SEHNR and CDR2 FQNEAQ (reference sequence). The CDR3: CASSSPVGGLGSNQPQHF. CDR3 nucleotides: TGTGCCAGCAGCTCCCCCGTCGGAGGGCTTGGCAGCAATCAGCCCCAGCATTTT.

DNA for the CDR3: TGTGCCAGCAGCTTAGGAGGTCGGGAAAAACTGTTTTTT. This encodes CASSLGGREKLFF. The chain carries TRBV7-8 and TRBJ1-4; D is ambiguous. Trimming removed 1 base from V and 8 bases from J, with 8 bases in between. The CDR3 spans 13 residues. Per germline, CDR1 SGHVS and CDR2 FQNEAQ.

This clone was seen a handful of times. Additional DNA sequences in this sample encode the identical CDR3. The chain is built from TRBV9 and TRBJ2-7, with unresolved D. V was trimmed by 0 bases and J by 5 bases, leaving 12 bases between them. The germline gives CDR1 SGDLS, CDR2 YYNGEE. The CDR3 totals 14 residues. The CDR3 spells CASSVGTVENEQYF. CDR3 nucleotides: TGTGCCAGCAGCGTAGGTACGGTTGAGAACGAGCAGTACTTC.